This is a list of T cell receptor beta chains from one sample in a study of identical twins. TCRdb ran MiXCR on the 5' RACE reads and lists one entry per CDR3 protein. The profile shows about 1.7 million distinct CDR3 sequences, around 33% of them singletons. The material sequenced was cord blood. The source is a newborn girl in good health. Each CDR3 is given without its conserved first and last residue. Only part of the rows carry a size: once, few, many, or a class if the clone is expanded.

NA	TRBJ2-4	TRBV7-2	ASSLFWHPTQY
NA	TRBJ2-7	TRBV27	ASSLSPSGAYEQY
NA	TRBJ2-5	TRBV9	ASSAAATDQETQY
NA	TRBJ2-1	TRBV20-1	SARGNGGGPYNEQF
few	TRBJ2-1	TRBV7-2	ASSLTGYAYNEQF
NA	TRBJ1-5	TRBV6-1	ASSERGRPQH
NA	TRBJ2-2	TRBV7-8	ASSLAGGIYIKDTGELF
NA	TRBJ1-5	TRBV7-2	ASSPMDQPQH
NA	TRBJ1-2	TRBV6-1	ASSEAGRSNYGYT
NA	TRBJ2-2	TRBV29-1	SAQDREYTGELF
once	TRBJ2-7	TRBV12-3/TRBV12-4	ASSLGRFVSSYNEQY
NA	TRBJ2-3	TRBV9	ASSALAGESTDTQY
NA	TRBJ1-2	TRBV4-1	ASSQGHRDYGYT
many	TRBJ2-5	TRBV5-5	ASSSTPQETQY
NA	TRBJ2-1	TRBV28	ASVGRSCNEQF
few	TRBJ2-1	TRBV9	ASSVDVSPQEQF
NA	TRBJ1-2	TRBV25-1	ACSAANYGYT
few	TRBJ2-5	TRBV28	ASSLWGPQETQY
few	TRBJ2-3	TRBV28	ASRFQGGATQY
many	TRBJ1-2	TRBV20-1	SASTGTYGYT
many	TRBJ2-7	TRBV6-1	ASSELAGLYEQY
NA	TRBJ1-1	TRBV28	ASSLGGGSAEAF
NA	TRBJ2-3	TRBV20-1	SAPYGPPADTQY
few	TRBJ1-1	TRBV29-1	SVPGGSTEAF
NA	NA	TRBV10-3	ASQSDSESIQY
NA	TRBJ2-1	TRBV12-3/TRBV12-4	ASRPGWKGNEQF
NA	TRBJ2-1	TRBV2	ASGVAGQESSYNEQF
NA	TRBJ2-7	TRBV12-3/TRBV12-4	ASSLTLGPHYEQY
many	TRBJ1-2	TRBV7-9	ASSSGFPNYGYT
NA	TRBJ2-1	TRBV27	ASSRDRVKNEQF
NA	TRBJ2-7	TRBV2	ASTPLAGVHNEQY
few	TRBJ2-5	TRBV30	AWSGLVRQETQY
once	TRBJ1-2	TRBV5-1	ASSLVLGQFGYGYT
NA	TRBJ2-2	TRBV24-1	ATRDEGGNTGELF
NA	TRBJ2-5	TRBV7-2	ASSATSGSVNEQY
NA	TRBJ2-3	TRBV6-5	ASSASGGTSTDTQY
once	TRBJ2-7	TRBV30	AWSWVTGFSYEQY
NA	TRBJ2-7	TRBV11-2	ASSLLSGVSYNEQY
once	TRBJ1-1	TRBV12-3/TRBV12-4	ASRPHRGRNTEAF
NA	TRBJ1-5	TRBV6-5	ARQGGENRPQH
NA	TRBJ2-7	TRBV30	AWGQGLHEQY
few	TRBJ2-3	TRBV18	ASSPSSGGPRNTQY
few	TRBJ2-4	TRBV3-1	ASSQSDESMASQNIQY
NA	TRBJ1-6	TRBV7-2	ASSLGIRGPYNSPLH
NA	TRBJ2-3	TRBV7-2	ASSLGQRGFTDTQY
NA	TRBJ2-7	TRBV6-1	ASSPGDHYEQY